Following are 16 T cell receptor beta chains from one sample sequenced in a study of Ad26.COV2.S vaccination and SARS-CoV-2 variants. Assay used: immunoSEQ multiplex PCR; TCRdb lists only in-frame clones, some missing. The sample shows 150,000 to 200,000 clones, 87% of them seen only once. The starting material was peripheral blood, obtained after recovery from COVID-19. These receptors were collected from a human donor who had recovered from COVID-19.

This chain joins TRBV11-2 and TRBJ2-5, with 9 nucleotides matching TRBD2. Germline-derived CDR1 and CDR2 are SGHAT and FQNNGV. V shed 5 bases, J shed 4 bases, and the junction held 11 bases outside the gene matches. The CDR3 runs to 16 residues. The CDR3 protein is CASSGGIAGAGETQYF. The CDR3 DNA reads TGTGCCAGCAGCGGGGGAATAGCGGGAGCGGGAGAGACCCAGTACTTC.

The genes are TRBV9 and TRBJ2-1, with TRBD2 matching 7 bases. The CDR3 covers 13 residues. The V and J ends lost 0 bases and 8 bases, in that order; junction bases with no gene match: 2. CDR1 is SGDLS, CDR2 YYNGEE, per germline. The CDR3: CASSVEGGDEQFF. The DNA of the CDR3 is TGTGCCAGCAGCGTAGAGGGAGGGGATGAGCAGTTCTTC.

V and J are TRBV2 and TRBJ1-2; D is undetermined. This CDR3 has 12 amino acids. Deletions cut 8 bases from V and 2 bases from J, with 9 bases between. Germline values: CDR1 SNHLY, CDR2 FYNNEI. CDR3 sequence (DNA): TGTGCCAGCCTAAGGGAAAACTATGGCTACACCTTC. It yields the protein CASLRENYGYTF.

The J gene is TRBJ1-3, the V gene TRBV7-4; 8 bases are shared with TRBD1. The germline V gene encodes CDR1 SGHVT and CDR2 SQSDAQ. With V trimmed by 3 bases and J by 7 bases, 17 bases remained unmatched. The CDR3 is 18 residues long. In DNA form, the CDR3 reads TGTGCCAGCAGCTTCTCCAGGGGGCATCCACAGGGTTCGAACACCATATATTTT. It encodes CASSFSRGHPQGSNTIYF.

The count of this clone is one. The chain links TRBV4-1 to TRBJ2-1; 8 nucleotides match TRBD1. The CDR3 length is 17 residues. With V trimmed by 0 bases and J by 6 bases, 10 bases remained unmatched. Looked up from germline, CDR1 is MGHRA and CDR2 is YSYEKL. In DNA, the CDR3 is TGCGCCAGCAGCCAAGAAGAAGGACAGGGTTACCTCAATGAGCAGTTCTTC. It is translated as CASSQEEGQGYLNEQFF.

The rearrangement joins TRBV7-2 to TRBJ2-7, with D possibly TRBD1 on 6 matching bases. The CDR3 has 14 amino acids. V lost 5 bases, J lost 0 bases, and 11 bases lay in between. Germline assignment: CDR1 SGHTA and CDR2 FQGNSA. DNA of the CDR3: TGTGCCAGCAGCCTTCGACAGGACTCCTACGAGCAGTACTTC. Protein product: CASSLRQDSYEQYF.

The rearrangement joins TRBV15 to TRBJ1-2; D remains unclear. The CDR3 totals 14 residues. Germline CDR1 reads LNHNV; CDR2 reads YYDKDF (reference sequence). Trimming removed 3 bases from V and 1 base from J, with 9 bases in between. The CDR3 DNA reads TGTGCCACCAGCAGGCGCGGGAGTAACTATGGCTACACCTTC. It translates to CATSRRGSNYGYTF.

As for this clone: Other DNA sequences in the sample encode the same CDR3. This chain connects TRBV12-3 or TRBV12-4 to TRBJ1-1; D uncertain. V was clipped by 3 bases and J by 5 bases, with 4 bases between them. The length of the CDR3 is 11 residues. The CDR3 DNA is TGTGCCAGCAGTTTGGGTACTGAAGCTTTCTTT. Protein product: CASSLGTEAFF.

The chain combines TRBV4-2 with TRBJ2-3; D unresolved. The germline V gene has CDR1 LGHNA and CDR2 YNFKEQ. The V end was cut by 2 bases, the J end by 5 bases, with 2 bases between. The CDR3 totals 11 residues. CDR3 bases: TGTGCCAGCAGCCAACAAGATACGCAGTATTTT. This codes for CASSQQDTQYF.

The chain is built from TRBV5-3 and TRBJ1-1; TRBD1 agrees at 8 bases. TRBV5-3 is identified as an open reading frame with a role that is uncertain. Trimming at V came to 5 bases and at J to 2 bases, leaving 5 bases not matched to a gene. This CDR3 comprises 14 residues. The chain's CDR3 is CARRLDRDNTEAFF. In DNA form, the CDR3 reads TGTGCCAGAAGACTGGACAGGGATAACACTGAAGCTTTCTTT.

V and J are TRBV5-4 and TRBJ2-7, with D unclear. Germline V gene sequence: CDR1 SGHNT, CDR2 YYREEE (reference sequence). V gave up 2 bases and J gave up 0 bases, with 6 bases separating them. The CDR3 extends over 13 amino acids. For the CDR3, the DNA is TGTGCCAGCAGCTTTGACGACTCCTACGAGCAGTACTTC. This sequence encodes CASSFDDSYEQYF.

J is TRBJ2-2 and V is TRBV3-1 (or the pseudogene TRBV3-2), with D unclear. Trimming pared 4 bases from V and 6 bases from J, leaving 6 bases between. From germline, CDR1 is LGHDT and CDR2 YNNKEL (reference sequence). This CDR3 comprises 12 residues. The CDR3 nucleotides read TGTGCCAGCAGCCCCGTCCCCGGGGAGCTGTTTTTT. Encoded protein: CASSPVPGELFF.

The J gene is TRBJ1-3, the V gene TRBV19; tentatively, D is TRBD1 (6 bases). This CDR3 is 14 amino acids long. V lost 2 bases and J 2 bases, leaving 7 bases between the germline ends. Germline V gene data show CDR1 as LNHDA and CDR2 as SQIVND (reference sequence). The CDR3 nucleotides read TGTGCCAGTAGTATAAGGACAGCTGGAAACACCATATATTTT. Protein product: CASSIRTAGNTIYF.

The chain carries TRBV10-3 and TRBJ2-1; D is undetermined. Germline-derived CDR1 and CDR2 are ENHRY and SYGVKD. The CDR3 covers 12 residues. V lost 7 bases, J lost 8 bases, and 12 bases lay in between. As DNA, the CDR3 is TGTGCCATCAATAAGGGTGAGGATGAGCAGTTCTTC. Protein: CAINKGEDEQFF.

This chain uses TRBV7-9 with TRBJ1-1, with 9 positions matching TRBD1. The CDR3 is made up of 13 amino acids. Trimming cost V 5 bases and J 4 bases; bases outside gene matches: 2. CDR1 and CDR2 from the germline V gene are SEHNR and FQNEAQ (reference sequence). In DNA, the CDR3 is TGTGCCAGCAGCCTGACAGGGGGCACTGAAGCTTTCTTT. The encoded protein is CASSLTGGTEAFF.

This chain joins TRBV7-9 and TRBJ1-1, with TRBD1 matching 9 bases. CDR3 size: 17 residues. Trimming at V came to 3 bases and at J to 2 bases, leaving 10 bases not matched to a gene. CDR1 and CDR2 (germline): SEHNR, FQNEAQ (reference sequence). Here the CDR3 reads CASSFRPGTGPNTEAFF. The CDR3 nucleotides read TGTGCCAGCAGCTTTCGGCCCGGGACAGGGCCAAACACTGAAGCTTTCTTT. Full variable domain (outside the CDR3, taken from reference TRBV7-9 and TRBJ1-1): DTGVSQNPRHKITKRGQNVTFRCDPISEHNRLYWYRQTLGQGPEFLTYFQNEAQLEKSRLLSDRFSAERPKGSFSTLEIQRTEQGDSAMYLCASSFRPGTGPNTEAFFGQGTRLTVV.